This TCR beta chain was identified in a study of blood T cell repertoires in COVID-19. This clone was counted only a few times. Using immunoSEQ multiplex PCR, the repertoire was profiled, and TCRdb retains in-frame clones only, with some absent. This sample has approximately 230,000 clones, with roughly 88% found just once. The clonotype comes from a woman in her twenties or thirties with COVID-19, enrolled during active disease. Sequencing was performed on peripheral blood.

The DNA for the CDR3 is TGTGCCAGCAGCCAAGCGGGAGAGGGTTCCTACAATGAGCAGTTCTTC. The encoded protein is CASSQAGEGSYNEQFF. V usage is TRBV3-1 (or the pseudogene TRBV3-2) and J usage is TRBJ2-1, with a possible D match to TRBD2 (6 bases). The CDR3 covers 16 residues. The germline V gene encodes CDR1 LGHDT and CDR2 YNNKEL (reference sequence). The V and J ends lost 1 base and 1 base respectively, with 11 bases between them.